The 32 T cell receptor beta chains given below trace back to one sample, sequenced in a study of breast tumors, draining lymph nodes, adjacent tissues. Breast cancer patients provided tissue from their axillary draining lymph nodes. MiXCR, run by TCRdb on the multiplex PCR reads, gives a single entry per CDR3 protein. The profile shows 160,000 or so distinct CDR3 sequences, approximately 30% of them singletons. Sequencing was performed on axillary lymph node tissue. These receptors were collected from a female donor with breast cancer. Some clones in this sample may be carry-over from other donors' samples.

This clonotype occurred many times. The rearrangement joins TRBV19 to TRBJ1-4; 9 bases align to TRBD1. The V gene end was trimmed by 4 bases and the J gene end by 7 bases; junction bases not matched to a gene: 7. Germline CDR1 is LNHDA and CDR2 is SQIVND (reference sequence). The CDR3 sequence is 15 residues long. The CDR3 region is CASSRQGGEAEKLFF. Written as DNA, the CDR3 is TGTGCCAGTAGTAGACAGGGGGGAGAGGCTGAAAAACTGTTTTTT.

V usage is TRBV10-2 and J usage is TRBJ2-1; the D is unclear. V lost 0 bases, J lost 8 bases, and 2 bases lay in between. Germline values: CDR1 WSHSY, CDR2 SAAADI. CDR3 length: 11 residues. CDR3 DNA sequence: TGCGCCAGCAGTGAGTCGGATGAGCAGTTCTTC. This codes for CASSESDEQFF.

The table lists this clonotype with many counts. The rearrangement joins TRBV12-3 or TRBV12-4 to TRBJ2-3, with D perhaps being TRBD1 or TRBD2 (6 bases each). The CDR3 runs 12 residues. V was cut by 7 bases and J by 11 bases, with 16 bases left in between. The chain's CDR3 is CASTYPGGRQYF. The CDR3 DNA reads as TGTGCCAGCACCTACCCCGGGGGCCGGCAGTATTTT.

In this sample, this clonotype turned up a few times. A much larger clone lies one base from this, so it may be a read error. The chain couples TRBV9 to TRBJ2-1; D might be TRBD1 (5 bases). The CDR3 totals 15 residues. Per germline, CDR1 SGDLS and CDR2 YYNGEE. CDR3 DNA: TGTGCCAGCAGCGTAGATGGGGCTTCCTACAATGAGCCGTTCTTC. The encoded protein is CASSVDGASYNEPFF. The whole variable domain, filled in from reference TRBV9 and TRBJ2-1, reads DSGVTQTPKHLITATGQRVTLRCSPRSGDLSVYWYQQSLDQGLQFLIQYYNGEERAKGNILERFSAQQFPDLHSELNLSSLELGDSALYFCASSVDGASYNEPFFGPGTRLTVL.

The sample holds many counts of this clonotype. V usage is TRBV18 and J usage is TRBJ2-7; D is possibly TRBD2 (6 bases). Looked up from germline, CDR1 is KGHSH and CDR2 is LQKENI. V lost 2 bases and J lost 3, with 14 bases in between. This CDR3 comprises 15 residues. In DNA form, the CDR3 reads TGTGCCAGCTCACCAGAAGTAGCGGCTCACTACGAGCAGTACTTC. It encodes CASSPEVAAHYEQYF.

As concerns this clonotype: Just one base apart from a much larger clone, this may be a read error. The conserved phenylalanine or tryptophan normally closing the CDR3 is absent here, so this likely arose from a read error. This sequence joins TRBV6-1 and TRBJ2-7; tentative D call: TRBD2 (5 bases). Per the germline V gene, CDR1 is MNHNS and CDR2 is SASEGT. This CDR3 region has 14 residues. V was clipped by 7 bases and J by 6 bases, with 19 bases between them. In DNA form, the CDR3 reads TGTGCCAGCACCTTCGGGATTGAGGGAATCGAGCAGTACCTC. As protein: CASTFGIEGIEQYL.

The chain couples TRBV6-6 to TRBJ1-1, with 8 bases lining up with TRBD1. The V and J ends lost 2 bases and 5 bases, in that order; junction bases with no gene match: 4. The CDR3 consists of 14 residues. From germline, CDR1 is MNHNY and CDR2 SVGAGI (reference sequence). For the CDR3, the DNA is TGTGCCAGCAGTTACCAGGGGGCTATAACTGAAGCTTTCTTT. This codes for CASSYQGAITEAFF.

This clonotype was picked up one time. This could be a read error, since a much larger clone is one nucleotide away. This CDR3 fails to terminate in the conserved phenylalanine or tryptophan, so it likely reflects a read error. The CDR3 DNA is TGCAACGCTTGGGAGGGGGTCGCGGACACTGAAGCTTTCCTT. This sequence encodes CNAWEGVADTEAFL. The chain uses TRBV29-1 and TRBJ1-1; D may be TRBD1 (6 bases). CDR1 and CDR2 from the germline V gene are SQVTM and ANQGSEA. The CDR3 totals 14 residues.

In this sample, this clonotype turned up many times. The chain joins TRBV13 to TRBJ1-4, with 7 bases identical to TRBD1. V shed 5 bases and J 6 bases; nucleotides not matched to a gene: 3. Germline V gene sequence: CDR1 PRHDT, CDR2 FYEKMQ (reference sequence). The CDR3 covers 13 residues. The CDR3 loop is CASSPDRDEKLFF. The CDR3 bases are TGTGCCAGCAGCCCTGACAGGGATGAAAAACTGTTTTTT.

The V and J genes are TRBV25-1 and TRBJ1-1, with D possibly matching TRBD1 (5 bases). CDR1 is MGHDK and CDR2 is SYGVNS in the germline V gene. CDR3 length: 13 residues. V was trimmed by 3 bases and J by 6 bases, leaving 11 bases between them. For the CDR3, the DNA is TGTGCCAGCAGTGAGGGGGTTAGATCTGAAGCTTTCTTT. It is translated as CASSEGVRSEAFF.

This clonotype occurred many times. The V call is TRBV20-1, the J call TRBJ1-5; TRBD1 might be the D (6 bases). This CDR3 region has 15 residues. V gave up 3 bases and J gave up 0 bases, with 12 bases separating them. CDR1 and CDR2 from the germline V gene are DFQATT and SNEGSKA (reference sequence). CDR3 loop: CSARMTGPSNQPQHF. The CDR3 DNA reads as TGCAGTGCTAGGATGACAGGCCCTAGCAATCAGCCCCAGCATTTT.

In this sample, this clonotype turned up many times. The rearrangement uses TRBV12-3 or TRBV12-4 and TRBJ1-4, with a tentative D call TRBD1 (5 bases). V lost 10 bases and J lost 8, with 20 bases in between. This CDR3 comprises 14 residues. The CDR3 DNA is TGTGCCACCCATCCCCGGGGCCGCCCAGAAAAACTGTTTTTT. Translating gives CATHPRGRPEKLFF.

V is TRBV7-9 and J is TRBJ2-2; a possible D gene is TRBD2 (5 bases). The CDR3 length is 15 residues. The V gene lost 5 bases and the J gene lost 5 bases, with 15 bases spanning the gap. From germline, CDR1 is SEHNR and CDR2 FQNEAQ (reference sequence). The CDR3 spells CASSRRGQRTGELFF. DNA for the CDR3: TGTGCCAGCAGCCGAAGAGGGCAGCGAACCGGGGAGCTGTTTTTT.

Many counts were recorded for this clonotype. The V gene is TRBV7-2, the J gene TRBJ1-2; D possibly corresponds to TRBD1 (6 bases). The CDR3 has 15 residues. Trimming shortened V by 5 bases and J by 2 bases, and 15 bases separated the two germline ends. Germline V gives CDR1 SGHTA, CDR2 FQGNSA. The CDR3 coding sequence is TGTGCCAGCAGCCGAAAAGGCACAGGGAACTATGGCTACACCTTC. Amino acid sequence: CASSRKGTGNYGYTF.

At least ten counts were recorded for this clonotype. DNA of the CDR3: TGCAGTGCTAGAGACCCAAGGGGGAAAGAGACCCAGTACTTC. The encoded protein is CSARDPRGKETQYF. The chain is built from TRBV20-1 and TRBJ2-5; D might be TRBD1 (6 bases). Germline values: CDR1 DFQATT, CDR2 SNEGSKA (reference sequence). Trimming pared 0 bases from V and 3 bases from J, leaving 11 bases between. This CDR3 is built from 14 residues.

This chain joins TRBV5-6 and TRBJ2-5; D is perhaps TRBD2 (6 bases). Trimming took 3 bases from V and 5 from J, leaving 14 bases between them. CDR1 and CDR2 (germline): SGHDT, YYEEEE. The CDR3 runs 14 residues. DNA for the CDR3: TGTGCCAGCAGCTCTGCGGGATCCTGGGAGACCCAGTACTTC. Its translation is CASSSAGSWETQYF.

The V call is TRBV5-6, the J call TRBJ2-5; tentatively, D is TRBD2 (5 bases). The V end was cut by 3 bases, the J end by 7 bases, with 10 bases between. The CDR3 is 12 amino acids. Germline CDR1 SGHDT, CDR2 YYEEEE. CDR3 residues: CASSSERGTQYF. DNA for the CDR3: TGTGCCAGCAGCTCAGAACGGGGGACCCAGTACTTC.

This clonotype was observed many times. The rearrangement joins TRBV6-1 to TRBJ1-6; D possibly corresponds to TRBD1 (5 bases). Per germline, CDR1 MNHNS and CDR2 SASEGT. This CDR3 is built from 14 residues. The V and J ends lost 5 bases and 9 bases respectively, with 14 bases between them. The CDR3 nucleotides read TGTGCCAGCAGTTCCAGAGGGGAGGCTTCACCCCTCCACTTT. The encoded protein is CASSSRGEASPLHF.

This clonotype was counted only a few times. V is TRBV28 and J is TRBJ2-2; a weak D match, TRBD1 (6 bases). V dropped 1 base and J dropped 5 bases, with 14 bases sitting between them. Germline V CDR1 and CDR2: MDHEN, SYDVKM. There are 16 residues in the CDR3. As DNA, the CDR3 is TGTGCCAGCAGTTTATTCCCAGCAGGGGTAACCGGGGAGCTGTTTTTT. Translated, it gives CASSLFPAGVTGELFF. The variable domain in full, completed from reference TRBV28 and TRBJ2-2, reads DVKVTQSSRYLVKRTGEKVFLECVQDMDHENMFWYRQDPGLGLRLIYFSYDVKMKEKGDIPEGYSVSREKKERFSLILESASTNQTSMYLCASSLFPAGVTGELFFGEGSRLTVL.

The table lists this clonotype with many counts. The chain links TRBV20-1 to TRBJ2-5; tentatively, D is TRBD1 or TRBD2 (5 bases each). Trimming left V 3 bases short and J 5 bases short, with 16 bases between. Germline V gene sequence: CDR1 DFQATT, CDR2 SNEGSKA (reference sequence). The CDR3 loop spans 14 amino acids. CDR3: CSASTRGGPETQYF. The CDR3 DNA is TGCAGTGCTAGTACTAGGGGTGGTCCGGAGACCCAGTACTTC.

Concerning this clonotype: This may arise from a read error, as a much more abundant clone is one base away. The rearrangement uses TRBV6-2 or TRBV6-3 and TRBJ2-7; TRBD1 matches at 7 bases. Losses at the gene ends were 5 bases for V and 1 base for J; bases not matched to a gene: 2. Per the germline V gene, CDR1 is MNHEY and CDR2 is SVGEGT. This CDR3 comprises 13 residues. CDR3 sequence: CASSQQGSYEQYF. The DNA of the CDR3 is TGTGCCAGCAGTCAACAGGGGTCCTACGAGCAGTACTTC.

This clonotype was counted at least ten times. CDR3 loop: CASSLVAAPHEQFF. The CDR3 region has the DNA TGTGCCAGCAGCTTAGTAGCGGCCCCTCATGAGCAGTTCTTC. The J gene is TRBJ2-1, the V gene TRBV7-2; a weak D match, TRBD2 (6 bases). V was cut by 1 base and J by 8 bases, with 12 bases left in between. This CDR3 contains 14 residues. Per the germline V gene, CDR1 is SGHTA and CDR2 is FQGNSA.

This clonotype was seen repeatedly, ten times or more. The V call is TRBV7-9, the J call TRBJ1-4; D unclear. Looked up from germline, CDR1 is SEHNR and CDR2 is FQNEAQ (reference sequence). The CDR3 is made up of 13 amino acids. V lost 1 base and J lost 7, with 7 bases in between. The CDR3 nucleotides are TGTGCCAGCAGCTTAGTTTATAGTGAAAAACTGTTTTTT. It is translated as CASSLVYSEKLFF.

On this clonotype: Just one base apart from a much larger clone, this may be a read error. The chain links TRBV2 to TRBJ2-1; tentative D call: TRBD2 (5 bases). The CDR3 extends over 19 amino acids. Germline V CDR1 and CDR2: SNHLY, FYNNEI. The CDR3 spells CVSSGDTIQQRSSYNEQFF. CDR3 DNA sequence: TGTGTCAGCAGTGGAGATACAATCCAACAGCGGAGCTCCTACAATGAGCAGTTCTTC.

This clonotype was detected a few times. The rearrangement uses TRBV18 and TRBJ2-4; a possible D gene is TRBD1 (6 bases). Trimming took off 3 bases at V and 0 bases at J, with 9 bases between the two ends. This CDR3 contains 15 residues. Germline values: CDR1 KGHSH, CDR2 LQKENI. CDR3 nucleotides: TGTGCCAGCTCACCGGCAGGGGTAGCCAAAAACATTCAGTACTTC. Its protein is CASSPAGVAKNIQYF.

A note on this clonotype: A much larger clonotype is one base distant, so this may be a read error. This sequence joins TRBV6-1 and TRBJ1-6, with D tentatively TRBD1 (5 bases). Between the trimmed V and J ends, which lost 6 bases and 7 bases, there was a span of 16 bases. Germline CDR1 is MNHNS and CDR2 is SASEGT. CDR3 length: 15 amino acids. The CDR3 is CASRQPGAPNSPLHF. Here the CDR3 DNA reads TGTGCCAGCAGGCAACCCGGGGCACCAAATTCACCCCTCCACTTT.

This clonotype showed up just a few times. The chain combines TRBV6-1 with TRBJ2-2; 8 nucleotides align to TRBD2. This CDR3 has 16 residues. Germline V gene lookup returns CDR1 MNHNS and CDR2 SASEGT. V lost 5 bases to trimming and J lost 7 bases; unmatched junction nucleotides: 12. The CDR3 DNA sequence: TGTGCCAGCAGTACCGGACTAGCCGCAAAAGGCGGGGAGCTGTTTTTT. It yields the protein CASSTGLAAKGGELFF.

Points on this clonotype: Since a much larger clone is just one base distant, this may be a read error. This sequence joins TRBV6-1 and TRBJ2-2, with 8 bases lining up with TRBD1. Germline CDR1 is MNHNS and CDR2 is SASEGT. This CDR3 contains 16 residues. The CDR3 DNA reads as TGTCCCAGCAGCCGAGGACAGGGTGGATCCGGCGGGGAGCTGTTTTTT. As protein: CPSSRGQGGSGGELFF.

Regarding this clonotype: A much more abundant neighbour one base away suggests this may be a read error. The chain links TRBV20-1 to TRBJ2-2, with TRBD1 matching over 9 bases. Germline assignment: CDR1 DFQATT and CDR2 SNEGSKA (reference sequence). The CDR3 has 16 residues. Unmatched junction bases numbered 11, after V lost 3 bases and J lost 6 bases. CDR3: CSASPINRGPAGELFF. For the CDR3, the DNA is TGCAGTGCTAGCCCGATAAACAGGGGGCCGGCCGGGGAGCTGTTTTTT.

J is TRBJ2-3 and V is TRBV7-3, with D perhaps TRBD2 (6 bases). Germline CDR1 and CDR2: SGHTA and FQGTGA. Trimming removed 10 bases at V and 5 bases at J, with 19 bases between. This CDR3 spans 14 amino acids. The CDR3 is CATSRTGVGDTQYF. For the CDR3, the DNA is TGTGCCACCTCCCGGACGGGAGTGGGAGATACGCAGTATTTT.

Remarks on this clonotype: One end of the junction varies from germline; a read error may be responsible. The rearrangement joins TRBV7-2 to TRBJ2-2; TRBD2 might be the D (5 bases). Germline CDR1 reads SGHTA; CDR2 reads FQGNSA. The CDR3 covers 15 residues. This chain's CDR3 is CASSFGLPSTGELFF. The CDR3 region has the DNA TGTGCCAGTAGCTTCGGACTCCCGAGCACCGGGGAGCTGTTTTTT.

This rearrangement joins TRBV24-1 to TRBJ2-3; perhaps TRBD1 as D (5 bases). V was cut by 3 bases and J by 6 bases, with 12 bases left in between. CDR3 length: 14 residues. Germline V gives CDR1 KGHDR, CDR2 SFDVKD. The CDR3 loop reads CATSDLVGADTQYF. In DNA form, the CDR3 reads TGTGCCACCAGTGATCTTGTAGGGGCTGATACGCAGTATTTT.